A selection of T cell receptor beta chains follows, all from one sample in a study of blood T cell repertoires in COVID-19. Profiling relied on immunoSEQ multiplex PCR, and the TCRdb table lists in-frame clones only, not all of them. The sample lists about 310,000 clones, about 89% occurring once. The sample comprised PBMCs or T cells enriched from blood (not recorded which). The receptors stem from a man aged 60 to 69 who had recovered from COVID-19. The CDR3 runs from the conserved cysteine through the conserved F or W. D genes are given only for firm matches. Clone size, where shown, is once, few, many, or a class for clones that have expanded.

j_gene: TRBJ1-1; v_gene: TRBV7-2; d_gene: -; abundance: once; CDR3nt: TGTGCCAGCAGCTTTGCAGTGAACACTGAAGCTTTCTTT; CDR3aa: CASSFAVNTEAFF
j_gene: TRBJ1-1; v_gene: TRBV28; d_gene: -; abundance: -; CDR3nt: TGTGCCAGCGGACAGTCGAACACTGAAGCTTTCTTT; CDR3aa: CASGQSNTEAFF
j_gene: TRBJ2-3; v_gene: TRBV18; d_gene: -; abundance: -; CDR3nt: TGTGCCAACATGAAGGGGCCCACAGATACGCAGTATTTT; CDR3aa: CANMKGPTDTQYF
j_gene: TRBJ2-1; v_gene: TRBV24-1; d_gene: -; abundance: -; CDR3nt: TGTGCCACCAGTGACCCTCTCCTGACAGGCCTCCATGAGCAGTTCTTC; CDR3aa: CATSDPLLTGLHEQFF
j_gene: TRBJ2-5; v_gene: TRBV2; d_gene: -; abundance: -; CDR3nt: TGTGCCAGCAGTGAAAGCCCCCAGACCCAGTACTTC; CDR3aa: CASSESPQTQYF
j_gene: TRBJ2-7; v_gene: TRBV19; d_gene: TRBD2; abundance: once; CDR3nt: TGTGCCAGTAGTATTCCCCTAGCGGGAGAAGGCTACGAGCAGTACTTC; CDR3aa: CASSIPLAGEGYEQYF
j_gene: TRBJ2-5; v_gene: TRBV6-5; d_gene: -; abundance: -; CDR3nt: TGTGCCAGCAGTAATCGACTAGGAGAGACCCAGTACTTC; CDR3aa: CASSNRLGETQYF
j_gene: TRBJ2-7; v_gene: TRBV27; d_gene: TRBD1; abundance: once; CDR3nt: TGTGCCATCAAGACTTTCCCGGGACAGGGGGCTTATAGGGAGTACTTC; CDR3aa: CAIKTFPGQGAYREYF
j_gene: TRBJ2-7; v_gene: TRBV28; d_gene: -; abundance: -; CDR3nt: TGTGCCAGCAGTTTACTTTACGAGCAGTACTTC; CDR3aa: CASSLLYEQYF
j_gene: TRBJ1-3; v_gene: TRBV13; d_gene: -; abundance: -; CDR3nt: TGTGCCAGCAGCTTTACACAGAGCTCTGGAAACACCATATATTTT; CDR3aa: CASSFTQSSGNTIYF
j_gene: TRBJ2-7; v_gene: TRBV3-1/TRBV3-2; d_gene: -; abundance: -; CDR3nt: TGTGCCAGCAGCCAAGGGCAGGGGTCCTACGAGCAGTACTTC; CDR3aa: CASSQGQGSYEQYF
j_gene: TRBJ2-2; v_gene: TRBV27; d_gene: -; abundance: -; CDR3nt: TGTGCCAGCAGTTTGAGGGGGTTCATCCCCGGGGAGCTGTTTTTT; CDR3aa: CASSLRGFIPGELFF
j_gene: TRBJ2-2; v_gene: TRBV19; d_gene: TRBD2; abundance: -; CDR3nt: TGTGCCAGTAGTTCTACTATAGCGGGAGGGGACACCGGGGAGCTGTTTTTT; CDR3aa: CASSSTIAGGDTGELFF
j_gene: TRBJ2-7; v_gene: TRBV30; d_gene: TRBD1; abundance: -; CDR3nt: TGTGCCTGGAGGAATCCGGGACAGGGAGGCCACGAGCAGTACTTC; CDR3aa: CAWRNPGQGGHEQYF
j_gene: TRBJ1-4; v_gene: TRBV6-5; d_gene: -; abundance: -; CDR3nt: TGTGCCAGCAGTAAACAACAGAACCCTAATGAAAAACTGTTTTTT; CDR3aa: CASSKQQNPNEKLFF
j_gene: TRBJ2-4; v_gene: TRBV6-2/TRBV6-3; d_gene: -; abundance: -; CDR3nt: TGTGCCAGCAGTTACTCGATACCACAGTTAGATCTAGCCAAAAACATTCAGTACTTC; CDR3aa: CASSYSIPQLDLAKNIQYF
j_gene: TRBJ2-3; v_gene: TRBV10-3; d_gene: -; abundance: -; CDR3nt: TGTGCCACCAGGGAAGGAAGAGGGGATACGCAGTATTTT; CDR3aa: CATREGRGDTQYF
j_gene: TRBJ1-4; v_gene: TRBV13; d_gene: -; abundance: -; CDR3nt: TGTGCCAGCAGCCCCTTAGGGGTAGATGAAAAACTGTTTTTT; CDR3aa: CASSPLGVDEKLFF
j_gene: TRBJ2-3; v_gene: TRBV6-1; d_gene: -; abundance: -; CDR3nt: TGTGCCAGCAGTGGGGCAATAGCGGCTAGCACAGATACGCAGTATTTT; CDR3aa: CASSGAIAASTDTQYF
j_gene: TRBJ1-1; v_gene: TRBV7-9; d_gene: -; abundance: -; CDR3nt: TGTGCCAGCACCGCTTCGGGGGAAAGGTTGGCTTTCTTT; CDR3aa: CASTASGERLAFF
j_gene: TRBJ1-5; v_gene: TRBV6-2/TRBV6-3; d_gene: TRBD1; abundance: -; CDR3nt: TGTGCCAGCAGTCCGCTCTTGACAGGGGATGGTGGCAATCAGCCCCAGCATTTT; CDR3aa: CASSPLLTGDGGNQPQHF
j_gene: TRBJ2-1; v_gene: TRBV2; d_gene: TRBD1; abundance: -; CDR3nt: TGTGCCAGCAGTCACGGGACAGGGTACAATGAGCAGTTCTTC; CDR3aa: CASSHGTGYNEQFF
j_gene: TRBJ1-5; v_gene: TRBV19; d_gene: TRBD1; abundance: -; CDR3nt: TGTGCCAGTAGTATAGTAGGAAACAGGGGGCCCCAGCCCCAGCATTTT; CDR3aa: CASSIVGNRGPQPQHF
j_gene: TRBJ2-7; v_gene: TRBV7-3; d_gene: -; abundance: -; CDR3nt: TGTGCCAGCAGCTTGGTGGGAGGTTACGAGCAGTACTTC; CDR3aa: CASSLVGGYEQYF
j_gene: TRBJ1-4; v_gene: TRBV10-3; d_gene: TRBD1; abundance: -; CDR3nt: TGTGCCATCAGCCGGACAGGGGGCGACGAAAAACTGTTTTTT; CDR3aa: CAISRTGGDEKLFF
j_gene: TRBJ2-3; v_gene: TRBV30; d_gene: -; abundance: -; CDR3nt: TGTGCCTGGAGTACGGGGGCAGATACGCAGTATTTT; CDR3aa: CAWSTGADTQYF
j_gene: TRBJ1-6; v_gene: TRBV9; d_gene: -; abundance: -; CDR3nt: TGTGCCAGCAGCGAGTACCAGGGACCCCTCCACTTT; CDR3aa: CASSEYQGPLHF
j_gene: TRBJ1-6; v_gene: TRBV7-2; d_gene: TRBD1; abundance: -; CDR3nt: TGTGCCAGCAGCCGGACAGGGGTGAGGAGTTCACCCCTCCACTTT; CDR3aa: CASSRTGVRSSPLHF
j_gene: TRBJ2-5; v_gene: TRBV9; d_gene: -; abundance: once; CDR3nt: TGTGCCAGCAGCGTAGAACCGGTGGAGACCCAGTACTTC; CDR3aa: CASSVEPVETQYF
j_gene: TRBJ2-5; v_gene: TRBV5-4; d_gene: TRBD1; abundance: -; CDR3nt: TGTGCCAGCAGCTTTAGGACAGGGGGAGGGCAAGAGACCCAGTACTTC; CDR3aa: CASSFRTGGGQETQYF
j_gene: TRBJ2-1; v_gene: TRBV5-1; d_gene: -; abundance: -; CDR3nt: TGCGCCAGCAGCCCACAGGGCTACAATGAGCAGTTCTTC; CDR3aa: CASSPQGYNEQFF
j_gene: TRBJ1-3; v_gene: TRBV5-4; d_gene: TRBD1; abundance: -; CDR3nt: TGTGCCAGCAGCTACCGGGACAGGGGGCCTGGAAACACCATATATTTT; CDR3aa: CASSYRDRGPGNTIYF
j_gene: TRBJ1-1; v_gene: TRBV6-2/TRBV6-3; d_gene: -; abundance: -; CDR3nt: TGTGCCAGCAGTTACCCGGTACAGGGTGAAGCTTTCTTT; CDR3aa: CASSYPVQGEAFF
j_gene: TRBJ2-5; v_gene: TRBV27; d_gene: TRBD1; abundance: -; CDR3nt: TGTGCCAGCAGTTACGGGACAGGGGGCGAGACCCAGTACTTC; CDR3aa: CASSYGTGGETQYF
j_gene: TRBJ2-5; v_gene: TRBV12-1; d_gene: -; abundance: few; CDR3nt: TGTGCCAGCAGCTTTGACTCCTTCCGGGACGGAGGGGTCCAAGAGACCCAGTACTTC; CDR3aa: CASSFDSFRDGGVQETQYF
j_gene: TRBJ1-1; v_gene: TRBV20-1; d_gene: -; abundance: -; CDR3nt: TGCAGTGCTAGTGGGAGTGGCTCTGAAGCTTTCTTT; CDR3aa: CSASGSGSEAFF
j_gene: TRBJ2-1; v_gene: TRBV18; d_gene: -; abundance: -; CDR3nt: TGTGCCAGCTCACTTCTAGGGAGCTCCTACAATGAGCAGTTCTTC; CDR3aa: CASSLLGSSYNEQFF
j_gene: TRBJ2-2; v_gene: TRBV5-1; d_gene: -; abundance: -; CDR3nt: TGCGCCAGCAGCCTGGGGAGACCGACCGGGGAGCTGTTTTTT; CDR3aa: CASSLGRPTGELFF
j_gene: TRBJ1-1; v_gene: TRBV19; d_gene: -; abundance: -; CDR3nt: TGTGCCAGTAGTATTGCGCTTGGGGCAGTCAACACTGAAGCTTTCTTT; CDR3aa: CASSIALGAVNTEAFF
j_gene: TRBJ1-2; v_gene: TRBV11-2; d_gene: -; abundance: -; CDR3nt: TGTGCCAGCAGCCGGACGGACTTTAACTATGGCTACACCTTC; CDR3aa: CASSRTDFNYGYTF
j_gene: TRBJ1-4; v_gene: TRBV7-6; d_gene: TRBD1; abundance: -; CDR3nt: TGTGCCAGCAGCTTAGGGGGGACAGGGGAAGGGAAAAAACTGTTTTTT; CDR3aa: CASSLGGTGEGKKLFF
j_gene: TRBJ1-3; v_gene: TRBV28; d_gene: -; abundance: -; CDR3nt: TGTGCCAGCAGTTTATTACCAGGCTCTGGAAACACCATATATTTT; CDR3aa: CASSLLPGSGNTIYF
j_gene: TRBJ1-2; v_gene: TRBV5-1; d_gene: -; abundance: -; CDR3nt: TGCGCCAGCAGGCCCCCAGGGATGGCCTATGGCTACACCTTC; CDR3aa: CASRPPGMAYGYTF
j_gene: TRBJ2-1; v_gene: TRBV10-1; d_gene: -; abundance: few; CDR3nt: TGCGCCAGCAGTGAGTGTCCTAGCTTCTTCTACAATGAGCAGTTCTTC; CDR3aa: CASSECPSFFYNEQFF